These 17 T cell receptor beta chains came from one sample sequenced in a study of T cell responses to AZD1222 COVID-19 vaccine. Produced via immunoSEQ multiplex PCR; TCRdb's table is partial and in-frame only. The sample has some 150,000 clones, around 90% seen once. The sequencing here drew on peripheral blood, taken on day 0 of AZD1222 vaccination. These TCRs come from an adult in good health.

The CDR3 here is CASSLGLDTQYF. CDR3 DNA: TGTGCCAGCAGCTTGGGACTGGATACGCAGTATTTT. The chain has TRBV5-4 and TRBJ2-3; no firm D call. V lost 0 bases, J lost 6 bases, and 5 bases lay in between. Germline CDR1 is SGHNT and CDR2 is YYREEE (reference sequence). This CDR3 is built from 12 residues.

The chain is built from TRBV28 and TRBJ2-7; 10 bases map to TRBD2. Losses at the gene ends were 2 bases for V and 6 bases for J; bases not matched to a gene: 7. There are 15 residues in the CDR3. CDR1 is MDHEN and CDR2 is SYDVKM in the germline V gene. CDR3 sequence (DNA): TGTGCCAGCAGTTTACCCCCTAGCGGGAGCTCCGAGCAGTACTTC. Protein product: CASSLPPSGSSEQYF.

The chain couples TRBV5-1 to TRBJ1-4; D gene unclear. Germline V gene sequence: CDR1 SGHRS, CDR2 YFSETQ. Deletions cut 6 bases from V and 0 bases from J, with 9 bases between. This CDR3 has 14 residues. DNA of the CDR3: TGCGCCAGCAAAGAACAGCCAACTAATGAAAAACTGTTTTTT. It specifies CASKEQPTNEKLFF.

The chain has TRBV18 and TRBJ1-1; D not certain. Germline V gives CDR1 KGHSH, CDR2 LQKENI. The CDR3 consists of 14 residues. Trimming removed 3 bases from V and 2 bases from J, with 10 bases in between. As DNA, the CDR3 is TGTGCCAGCTCACCTCTTGACTCTAACACTGAAGCTTTCTTT. Translating it yields CASSPLDSNTEAFF.

The chain links TRBV5-1 to TRBJ1-3; D remains ambiguous. The CDR3 is 16 amino acids. Trimming left V 7 bases short and J 0 bases short, with 17 bases between. Looked up from germline, CDR1 is SGHRS and CDR2 is YFSETQ. Written as DNA, the CDR3 is TGCGCCAGCGCTGTCGGTACTGGATTCTCTGGAAACACCATATATTTT. It translates to CASAVGTGFSGNTIYF. The complete variable domain, with remaining parts taken from reference TRBV5-1 and TRBJ1-3, reads KAGVTQTPRYLIKTRGQQVTLSCSPISGHRSVSWYQQTPGQGLQFLFEYFSETQRNKGNFPGRFSGRQFSNSRSEMNVSTLELGDSALYLCASAVGTGFSGNTIYFGEGSWLTVV.

This clone has only one observation. The genes are TRBV5-1 and TRBJ1-5; 11 bases agree with TRBD1. Germline loops: CDR1 SGHRS, CDR2 YFSETQ. Losses at the gene ends were 4 bases for V and 2 bases for J; bases not matched to a gene: 2. This CDR3 is 15 amino acids long. CDR3 region: CASSPGQGGNQPQHF. The CDR3 region has the DNA TGCGCCAGCAGCCCGGGACAGGGGGGCAATCAGCCCCAGCATTTT.

This clone was observed once. The V and J genes are TRBV18 and TRBJ1-3; 8 nucleotides align to TRBD1. Trimming took 4 bases from V and 0 from J; bases not matched to a gene: 8. Germline V CDR1 and CDR2: KGHSH, LQKENI. The CDR3 has 17 residues. The CDR3 DNA sequence: TGTGCCAGCTCACAATTTGGACAGGGACACTCTGGAAACACCATATATTTT. Translated, it gives CASSQFGQGHSGNTIYF.

The gene calls are TRBV6-6 and TRBJ1-1; no firm D call. Germline V gene data show CDR1 as MNHNY and CDR2 as SVGAGI (reference sequence). The CDR3 sequence is 15 residues long. The ends were cut back, 7 bases at V and 5 bases at J, with 20 bases in the middle. The CDR3 DNA is TGTGCCAGCAAGACCGTTCCATCTGCGGGGACTGAAGCTTTCTTT. It specifies CASKTVPSAGTEAFF.

This clone showed up just once. The chain couples TRBV18 to TRBJ2-6, with a weak D call TRBD1 (5 bases). The CDR3 spans 17 residues. V lost 2 bases to trimming and J lost 0 bases, with 11 bases between them. From germline, CDR1 is KGHSH and CDR2 LQKENI. The CDR3 protein is CASSPRVQGSGANVLTF. CDR3 nucleotides: TGTGCCAGCTCACCAAGGGTCCAGGGCTCTGGGGCCAACGTCCTGACTTTC.

V usage is TRBV7-2 and J usage is TRBJ1-1, with TRBD1 as a possible D gene (5 bases). Trimming took 4 bases from V and 6 from J, leaving 15 bases between them. The germline V gene has CDR1 SGHTA and CDR2 FQGNSA. CDR3 size: 14 residues. The CDR3 DNA is TGTGCCAGCAGCTATGGTGGGGGGAGGGCTGAAGCTTTCTTT. Protein: CASSYGGGRAEAFF.

The chain links TRBV14 to TRBJ2-1; D is uncertain. This CDR3 is 16 amino acids long. The germline gives CDR1 SGHDN, CDR2 FVKESK. The V end lost 2 bases, the J end lost 7 bases, and 18 bases lay between the germline ends. The DNA of the CDR3 is TGTGCCAGCAGCCAAAATGCCTGGCGGAGTGGGAATGAGCAGTTCTTC. The encoded protein is CASSQNAWRSGNEQFF.

The rearrangement uses TRBV20-1 and TRBJ2-2; 14 bases agree with TRBD2. The junction had 17 bases not matched to a gene; V was cut back by 3 bases and J by 2 bases. CDR3 length: 21 residues. Per germline, CDR1 DFQATT and CDR2 SNEGSKA (reference sequence). CDR3 sequence (DNA): TGCAGTGCTAGTTTATTTGGGCAGGGACTAGCGGGGGATACAAACACCGGGGAGCTGTTTTTT. This sequence encodes CSASLFGQGLAGDTNTGELFF.

The chain combines TRBV7-9 with TRBJ2-5, with D uncertain. V lost 4 bases to trimming and J lost 1 base, with 10 bases between them. The CDR3 runs to 14 residues. CDR1 SEHNR and CDR2 FQNEAQ come from the germline V gene (reference sequence). The CDR3, as DNA: TGTGCCAGCAGCTCCCCGACGAGCCAAGAGACCCAGTACTTC. Translating gives CASSSPTSQETQYF.

The V gene is TRBV6-5, the J gene TRBJ2-7, with D possibly being TRBD1 or TRBD2 (5 bases each). CDR1 MNHEY and CDR2 SVGAGI come from the germline V gene. The CDR3 runs 13 residues. Trimming removed 6 bases from V and 1 base from J, with 10 bases in between. For the CDR3, the DNA is TGTGCCAGCAGGAGGGACGGATCCTACGAGCAGTACTTC. This translates into CASRRDGSYEQYF.

The chain carries TRBV11-1 and TRBJ2-1; TRBD2 matches 9 bases. The ends lost 6 bases at V and 7 bases at J; junction bases unmatched: 7. The CDR3 is 14 amino acids. CDR1 is SGHAT and CDR2 is FQDESV in the germline V gene (reference sequence). This CDR3 is CASRSAAGGNEQFF. The CDR3 region has the DNA TGTGCCAGCAGGTCTGCAGCGGGGGGTAATGAGCAGTTCTTC.

The rearrangement joins TRBV6-5 to TRBJ1-2; D possibly corresponds to TRBD1 (6 bases). The CDR3 consists of 16 residues. Per the germline V gene, CDR1 is MNHEY and CDR2 is SVGAGI. The V gene lost 2 bases and the J gene lost 1 base, with 14 bases spanning the gap. CDR3 nucleotide sequence: TGTGCCAGCAGTTACCCGTTAGGGACACATAACTATGGCTACACCTTC. Its protein product is CASSYPLGTHNYGYTF.

This chain uses TRBV5-1 with TRBJ2-5, with 12 positions matching TRBD2. V trimming: 3 bases; J trimming: 5 bases; junction bases outside the gene matches: 8. The germline gives CDR1 SGHRS, CDR2 YFSETQ. This CDR3 spans 16 amino acids. The CDR3 here is CASSSGLAGSGETQYF. CDR3 sequence (DNA): TGCGCCAGCAGCTCAGGACTAGCGGGGTCCGGCGAGACCCAGTACTTC.